This is a list of T cell receptor beta chains from one sample in a study of tumor and adjacent non-tumor tissue in lung cancer. TCRdb re-derived calls from the multiplex PCR reads in MiXCR, one entry per CDR3 protein. This table holds 50,000 or so distinct CDR3 sequences, 74% found once. The sequencing input was distant non-tumor lung tissue. All receptors derive from a woman aged 55-69 years with non-small cell lung cancer. CDR3s include the opening cysteine and the closing phenylalanine or tryptophan. D genes are given only for firm matches. Not all rows give a size; the values are once, few, many and, for expanded clones, a class.

D: TRBD2; size: many; V: TRBV29-1; J: TRBJ2-3; DNA: TGCAGCGTCAAAGGGGCGGGGGGAATTTCAGATACGCAGTATTTT; CDR3: CSVKGAGGISDTQYF
D: TRBD1; size: -; V: TRBV5-4; J: TRBJ2-7; DNA: TGTACCAGGAGCTTGAAGCAGGGACAGGCTAACGAGCAGTACTTC; CDR3: CTRSLKQGQANEQYF
D: -; size: many; V: TRBV30; J: TRBJ2-1; DNA: TGTGCTGCAAACGACGGGCCGGGGGCGAATTCCTACAATGAGCAGTTCTTC; CDR3: CAANDGPGANSYNEQFF
D: TRBD1; size: -; V: TRBV11-2; J: TRBJ2-3; DNA: TGTGCCAGCAGCCCCGAATCCGGGACAGAAATTTATACGCAGTACTTT; CDR3: CASSPESGTEIYTQYF
D: -; size: once; V: TRBV7-9; J: TRBJ1-2; DNA: TGTGCCAGCAGTATGGGGGACTATGGCTACACCTTC; CDR3: CASSMGDYGYTF
D: TRBD1; size: once; V: TRBV6-5; J: TRBJ1-1; DNA: TGTGCAAGCAGTCGGGACAGCCCTGATGAAGCTTTCTTT; CDR3: CASSRDSPDEAFF
D: -; size: medium-sized; V: TRBV6-2/TRBV6-3; J: TRBJ2-7; DNA: TGTGCCAGCAGTTCCCGGGATGTCTACGAGCAGTACTTC; CDR3: CASSSRDVYEQYF
D: -; size: -; V: TRBV6-5; J: TRBJ2-5; DNA: TGTGCCAGCGGGCGGGGTGGGTCACACTGCCAAGAGACCCATTACTTC; CDR3: CASGRGGSHCQETHYF
D: -; size: -; V: TRBV11-2; J: TRBJ2-5; DNA: TGTGCCAGCCGCCGCCACGGGACAAGGGACCAGTACTTC; CDR3: CASRRHGTRDQYF
D: -; size: -; V: TRBV6-2/TRBV6-3; J: TRBJ2-1; DNA: TGTGCCAACAGCGTACTAGCCCCCTACAATGAGCAGTTCTTC; CDR3: CANSVLAPYNEQFF
D: -; size: many; V: TRBV11-2; J: TRBJ2-5; DNA: TGTGCCAGCAGCCCCTACCTTCGGGGAAGCTGGGAGACCCAGTACTTC; CDR3: CASSPYLRGSWETQYF
D: -; size: -; V: TRBV4-1; J: TRBJ2-5; DNA: TGCGCCATCAGCCAGGGGGGGCAGGTAGAGTCTCAGTACTTC; CDR3: CAISQGGQVESQYF
D: TRBD1; size: many; V: TRBV30; J: TRBJ2-1; DNA: TGTGCCTGGAGTATCACCGGGACAGGTTACAATGGGCAGTTCTTC; CDR3: CAWSITGTGYNGQFF
D: -; size: many; V: TRBV20-1; J: TRBJ2-7; DNA: TGCAGTGCTAGAGATCGGGGTTTCACCTACGAGCAGTACTTC; CDR3: CSARDRGFTYEQYF
D: -; size: -; V: TRBV20-1; J: TRBJ2-1; DNA: TGCAGTGCTAGTAGGGTGGGGGGGGCTGGTCACAATGAACAGTTCTTC; CDR3: CSASRVGGAGHNEQFF
D: TRBD1; size: -; V: TRBV6-5; J: TRBJ1-6; DNA: TGTGCCAGCGTCCGGACAGGGGGCTACTATAATTCACCCCTCCACTTC; CDR3: CASVRTGGYYNSPLHF
D: -; size: few; V: TRBV10-3; J: TRBJ1-1; DNA: TGTGCCATCAGTGAGAGATCCACTGAAGCTTTCTTT; CDR3: CAISERSTEAFF
D: -; size: few; V: TRBV4-2; J: TRBJ2-3; DNA: TGTGCCAGCAGCCAAGTTGGGGAAGACAGTACGCAGTATTTT; CDR3: CASSQVGEDSTQYF